Below, 12 T cell receptor beta chains from the same sample are listed, as sequenced in a study of tumor-infiltrating lymphocytes in primary liver carcinoma. With a constant-region primer, TCR beta cDNA was made from approximately 520 ng of total RNA. Researchers made the TCR beta libraries by running three nested multiplex PCR rounds with slightly modified ARM-PCR. Two initial PCR rounds of about 11 cycles each paired TRBV1-TRBV30 forward primers with a C-beta reverse primer. MiXCR, run by TCRdb on the multiplex PCR reads, gives a single entry per CDR3 protein. This table holds about 330,000 distinct CDR3 sequences, less than 65% found once. Blood RNA came from unsorted whole blood; germline DNA was also extracted. Input material: peripheral blood. The receptors were sampled from a man aged 35 to 55 with primary liver carcinoma and hepatitis B virus infection.

Many counts were recorded for this clonotype. The CDR3 here is CASSPQDGAGEQFF. Here the CDR3 DNA reads TGTGCCAGCAGTCCCCAAGACGGGGCCGGTGAGCAGTTCTTC. This rearrangement joins TRBV12-3 or TRBV12-4 to TRBJ2-1; either TRBD1 or TRBD2 may fit D (5 bases each). CDR3 length equals 14 residues. V lost 5 bases to trimming and J lost 9 bases, with 17 bases between them.

In this sample, this clonotype turned up many times. The chain has TRBV4-1 and TRBJ2-1, with D uncertain. CDR3 length: 15 residues. Trimming removed 5 bases from V and 0 bases from J, with 11 bases in between. Germline CDR1 and CDR2: MGHRA and YSYEKL. The CDR3 here is CASSVIGGSYNEQFF. In nucleotides, the CDR3 is TGCGCCAGCAGCGTCATTGGTGGCTCCTACAATGAGCAGTTCTTC.

Comment on this clonotype: A read error is likely, as this CDR3 ends without the conserved phenylalanine or tryptophan. The chain carries TRBV6-2 or TRBV6-3 and TRBJ2-1; 8 positions match TRBD2. Trimming at V came to 7 bases and at J to 3 bases, leaving 14 bases not matched to a gene. The CDR3 has 17 amino acids. CDR1 and CDR2 (germline): MNHEY, SVGEGT. As DNA, the CDR3 is TGTGCCAGCAAAGGGACTAGTCACGTAAGCATCTACAATGAGCAGTTCCTC. Amino acids: CASKGTSHVSIYNEQFL.

This clonotype has at least ten counts. The V call is TRBV6-2 or TRBV6-3, the J call TRBJ1-5; D perhaps matches TRBD1 (5 bases). V was shortened by 2 bases and J by 2 bases, with 10 bases between the two germline ends. The germline V gene has CDR1 MNHEY and CDR2 SVGEGT. This CDR3 has 15 amino acids. DNA of the CDR3: TGTGCCAGCAGTTACCCTATAGGGGGCAATCAGCCCCAGCATTTT. Translating it yields CASSYPIGGNQPQHF.

This clonotype was seen at least ten times. It may be a read error: a sequence one base away is much more abundant. V usage is TRBV11-2 and J usage is TRBJ2-1, with D maybe TRBD2 (6 bases). The CDR3 loop spans 17 amino acids. CDR1 is SGHAT, CDR2 FQNNGV, per germline. CDR3 nucleotide sequence: TGTGCCGGCAGCTTAACGTGGTCAGGAGGGTCCCACAATGAGCAGTTCTTC. It specifies CAGSLTWSGGSHNEQFF.

In this sample, this clonotype turned up once. The chain employs TRBV29-1 and TRBJ1-2; TRBD1 might be the D (6 bases). V lost 4 bases and J 7 bases, leaving 13 bases between the germline ends. The CDR3 runs to 12 residues. CDR1 is SQVTM, CDR2 ANQGSEA, per germline. In DNA, the CDR3 is TGCAGCGTTGGACCGGGGGCGGGTGGCTACACCTTC. Its protein product is CSVGPGAGGYTF.

A few counts support this clonotype. The junction differs from germline at one of its ends, possibly a read error. V is TRBV7-9 and J is TRBJ2-2; perhaps D is TRBD1 or TRBD2 (5 bases each). The CDR3 runs to 16 residues. Germline values: CDR1 SEHNR, CDR2 FQNEAQ (reference sequence). The CDR3 sequence: CASATWTIANTGEPFF. CDR3 DNA: TGTGCCAGCGCCACTTGGACAATCGCGAACACCGGGGAGCCGTTTTTT. Using reference TRBV7-9 and TRBJ2-2 for the parts outside the CDR3, the full variable domain is DTGVSQNPRHKITKRGQNVTFRCDPISEHNRLYWYRQTLGQGPEFLTYFQNEAQLEKSRLLSDRFSAERPKGSFSTLEIQRTEQGDSAMYLCASATWTIANTGEPFFGEGSRLTVL.

In this sample, this clonotype turned up a few times. Given a much more abundant clone one base away, this may be a read error. The chain couples TRBV6-6 to TRBJ1-5; TRBD1 matches at 8 bases. In germline, CDR1 is MNHNY, CDR2 SVGAGI (reference sequence). The trim removed 6 bases at V and 0 bases at J, leaving 7 bases unmatched. There are 16 residues in the CDR3. CDR3: CASRHHDRGSNQPQHF. The CDR3 region has the DNA TGTGCCAGCAGACATCATGACAGGGGTAGCAATCAGCCCCAGCATTTT.

V usage is TRBV2 and J usage is TRBJ2-7; the match to TRBD1 covers 7 bases. The CDR3 runs 14 residues. Germline V gene sequence: CDR1 SNHLY, CDR2 FYNNEI. Trimming at V came to 4 bases and at J to 2 bases, leaving 5 bases not matched to a gene. CDR3 nucleotides: TGTGCCAGCAGTGCCCAAGGGGGCGCCTACGAGCAGTACTTC. It is translated as CASSAQGGAYEQYF.

The chain joins TRBV29-1 to TRBJ2-3, with D possibly being TRBD2 (7 bases). The CDR3 has 15 residues. Per germline, CDR1 SQVTM and CDR2 ANQGSEA. V shed 5 bases and J shed 0 bases, with 15 bases lying between them. The DNA for the CDR3 is TGCAGCGTTAAGGGGGGGGGAGCGAGCACAGATACGCAGTATTTT. It specifies CSVKGGGASTDTQYF.

With regard to this clonotype: A much larger clone differs by one base, so this may be a read error. The chain has TRBV10-3 and TRBJ2-7, with D tentatively TRBD1 or TRBD2 (6 bases each). The CDR3 has 16 residues. The germline V gene has CDR1 ENHRY and CDR2 SYGVKD. The V end lost 10 bases, the J end lost 6 bases, and 28 bases lay between the germline ends. Written as DNA, the CDR3 is TGTGCCACCCTCAGCTGTGGCGGGAATATCAGGGGCGAGCAGTACTTC. Translated: CATLSCGGNIRGEQYF.

The genes are TRBV29-1 and TRBJ2-2, with D hard to call. V lost 7 bases and J 8 bases, leaving 11 bases between the germline ends. The CDR3 contains 11 residues. Germline V lookup: CDR1 SQVTM, CDR2 ANQGSEA. CDR3: CSAGVAGELFF. The CDR3 region has the DNA TGCAGCGCAGGAGTCGCAGGGGAGCTGTTTTTT.